One T cell receptor (beta chain) is described in this entry. Per the original methods: The assay estimated nucleated cells by amplifying reference gene primers. Some clones are missing from TCRdb's copy, which holds only in-frame ones; the method was immunoSEQ multiplex PCR. V, J and clone size are those of that table, while D and trimming were read from the DNA. In the table there are roughly 150,000 clones, around 85% of which are singletons. The V gene lost 1 base and the J gene lost 3 bases, with 9 bases spanning the gap. Germline CDR1 and CDR2: KGHSH and LQKENI. The CDR3 has 14 amino acids. The data are from a study of blood T cell repertoires in COVID-19. Study-level background: Samples came from the United States, Italy and Spain, spanning acute and convalescent COVID-19.

The clonotype comes from a woman in her seventies with acute or convalescent COVID-19. The rearrangement joins TRBV18 to TRBJ1-1; D possibly corresponds to TRBD1 (5 bases). Sequenced: peripheral blood. CDR3 in DNA: TGTGCCAGCTCACCACGGCAGGGTCACACTGAAGCTTTCTTT. This sequence encodes CASSPRQGHTEAFF. Using reference TRBV18 and TRBJ1-1 for the parts outside the CDR3, the full variable domain is NAGVMQNPRHLVRRRGQEARLRCSPMKGHSHVYWYRQLPEEGLKFMVYLQKENIIDESGMPKERFSAEFPKEGPSILRIQQVVRGDSAAYFCASSPRQGHTEAFFGQGTRLTVV.